This TCR beta chain was identified in a study of cytomegalovirus exposure and HLA in healthy donors (dated by TCRdb to 2016 to 2017). Regarding the study in general: In an earlier analysis of roughly 590 of the donors, 276 Gb of sequence data and 90 million to 130 million unique TCR beta sequences from roughly 190 million T cells were reported. An early release that covered some 630 HLA-typed donors contained approximately 320 gigabases of sequencing data and 65 million to 100 million unique TCR sequences. Among the roughly 400 genotyped donors, about 85% belonged to the genetic ancestry cluster associated with self-reported Caucasian donors. The study aimed to test whether cataloging public T cell receptors could reveal signatures of past pathogen exposure. Using immunosequencing, the study profiled T cell repertoires from 500 to 800 subjects and related those repertoires to cytomegalovirus serostatus. Along with the roughly 610-subject first cohort, a separate validation cohort of approximately 110 different subjects was used. To predict cytomegalovirus infection status, the study brought together high-throughput TCR immunosequencing, statistical association of individual TCRs with disease status, and machine learning. A later analysis re-examined previously published TCR beta repertoires from about 670 donors and added high-resolution HLA genotyping to investigate patterns of TCR occurrence. Rather than using new phenotypic data, the later analysis identified candidate immune exposures from TCR beta sequences and from how often those sequences occurred across donors. To decide whether each TCR beta V gene segment behaved as functional or pseudogenic, an earlier analysis of some 540 of the donors relied on high-throughput TCR beta sequencing. Donor age, sex, ethnicity and CMV serostatus were compiled together with the repertoire data. Genome-wide SNP genotypes for about 55% of the roughly 670 donors were used in a later genetic analysis, which treated that subset as a discovery cohort. All discovery cohort repertoires had been generated on a single sequencing platform. HLA typing included class I and class II loci at four-digit resolution. Typing coverage differed by locus: A, B, C, DRB1 and DQB1 were typed in roughly 629-640 donors, DQA1 in approximately 520, DPA1 in around 600, and DPB1 in 400 to 480. Five DR-DQ haplotypes were treated as single units for association and clustering because of strong linkage in the cohort. Among under 450 genotyped donors of the cohort, an average of about 240,000 unique TCR beta nucleotide sequences were sequenced per donor, approximately 20% of them non-productive.

Note on this clone: The target of this receptor is not known. No much larger clone is present one base from it, and per-base qualities are unavailable.

Overall study results and their limits: The earlier analysis of fewer than 750 of the donors excluded over 15 rarely observed V segments, including chromosome 9 orphons, because counts were too low. It was suggested by the authors that the approach could potentially be generalized to other disease states and immunological phenotypes. A later analysis found that TCR association rates varied across HLA loci, with DRB1 alleles showing the most associated TCRs and HLA-C alleles the fewest. Most TCR sequences were seen in very few donors, while some public TCRs were found in many individuals. The classifier was reported to diagnose cytomegalovirus status with high specificity and sensitivity in both the original and validation cohorts. Sequencing depth was assumed to be roughly uniform across donors in the presence/absence analyses, though that assumption may not hold. A further reported finding was that TCR beta sequences accurately predicted the HLA-A and HLA-B alleles for most subjects in the first cohort. Because HLA typing was unavailable for some donors at each locus, only the typed subset was used in association tests. At a false discovery rate of 0.05, a later analysis linked around 15,000 TCR beta sequences to specific HLA alleles. The sequencing pipeline was judged likely to have produced a cluster of highly shared sequence variants as a technical artifact. According to a later analysis, parvovirus B19, influenza, CMV and Epstein-Barr virus appeared linked to several top co-occurrence clusters. Broadly in line with IMGT annotations, most TCR beta V segments showed up in productive rearrangements about 87% or about 30% of the time in an earlier analysis of some 590 of the donors. In a later analysis, most CMV-associated TCR beta chains were found to appear HLA-restricted, with HLA associations seemingly driven largely by CMV exposure. Correlated functional status among segregating V segments might reflect linkage disequilibrium, but an unknown experimental factor could not be ruled out. Strong co-occurrence of HLA alleles, especially DR and DQ, made assigning TCR associations to individual alleles difficult. This cohort had only TCR beta chains sequenced, and the lack of alpha or paired-chain data limited which features could be detected. In the study, 150 to 200 TCR beta chains were listed as associated with cytomegalovirus. V-gene and J-gene trimming of TCR beta chains was associated with a missense DCLRE1C variant in a later genetic analysis, and the association was replicated in an independent cohort. Compared with the 666-donor mean, donors in an Asian-associated ancestry cluster had fewer N-insertions in productive TCRs, according to a later genetic analysis. A few of the identified cytomegalovirus-associated TCR beta chains were confirmed in vitro to be specific for cytomegalovirus antigens. A later analysis found that HLA-associated TCR beta chains were more clonally expanded and had lower generation probabilities than equally common non-associated chains. CMV serostatus was the only immune exposure information available for the cohort. Some IMGT-functional V segments, including TRBV6-2 and TRBV6-3, could not be distinguished by the 87-base-pair reads and were therefore excluded.

In total, 600 or so healthy bone marrow donors made up the cohort. All cohort members were sampled while nominally healthy, although unrecorded immune exposures were likely present. The donor tested CMV seropositive and was one of the 289 seropositive cohort members. A peripheral blood sample was provided by each donor, and peripheral blood mononuclear cells were used for TCR beta sequencing. Genomic DNA was extracted from the blood cell samples with the Qiagen DNeasy Blood Extraction Kit. The library was generated by the immunoSEQ multiplex PCR assay. For the multiplex PCR, a mixture combining 60 forward primers for TCR Vbeta segments and 13 reverse primers for TCR Jbeta segments was used. The CDR3 region of rearranged TCR beta genes was amplified from genomic DNA by a multiplex PCR assay. On the Illumina HiSeq System, the amplified TCR beta libraries were sequenced as 87-base-pair reads. The authors' pipeline ran thus. A later analysis counted tens of millions of unique TCR beta chains across the 500 to 850 repertoires, and some 11 million of these chains were shared by at least two donors. Raw reads were error-corrected and collapsed into unique sequences by a nearest-neighbor algorithm in which closely related sequences were merged to remove PCR and sequencing errors. CDR3 sequences were aligned to IMGT reference sequences to assign V, D and J gene segments. Each retained sequence needed at least a six-nucleotide match to both a V gene segment and a J gene segment. Rearrangements were classified as productive when the CDR3 lacked stop codons and remained in frame with V and J, and all other rearrangements were classified as non-productive. CDR3 was defined according to IMGT convention as the region running from the second conserved V-encoded cysteine to the conserved J-encoded phenylalanine. The earlier analysis of a few hundred of the donors excluded any sequence lacking an unambiguous match to a single V gene segment. In an earlier analysis of some 590 of the donors, V segments were called functional above 56.7% productive rearrangements and were called segregating when the between-donor standard deviation exceeded 5%. To diagnose cytomegalovirus status from the catalog of TCR beta chain sequences, a statistical classification framework was built. V and J gene assignment, in a later analysis, came from comparing TCR nucleotide sequences with IMGT/GENE-DB human TR gene sequences. A later analysis assigned CDR3 sequences and most-parsimonious VDJ recombination scenarios with the TCRdist pipeline. A later analysis defined each TCR beta chain by its CDR3 amino acid sequence plus V-gene family, and excluded reads lacking a unique V-gene family. To address suspected cross-contamination and a sequencing artifact, a later analysis removed several hundred highly shared, low-generation-probability nucleotide sequences. In a later analysis, a clonal expansion index for each public chain was calculated from normalized within-repertoire ranks of inferred template counts. A later analysis computed generation probabilities with a VDJ recombination model fitted to out-of-frame rearrangements, and checked the results against IGoR. Hypergeometric tests were used in a later analysis to score TCR-TCR, TCR-HLA and TCR-CMV co-occurrence, with a repertoire-size bias correction applied to the TCR pairs. False discovery rates were estimated in a later analysis by permuting HLA or CMV assignments 20 times. In a later analysis, co-occurring TCRs were grouped with DBSCAN, and TCRdist sequence similarity was added when clustering was performed within HLA-allele-positive subsets. Co-occurrence clustering excluded repertoires with fewer than 30,000 or more than 120,000 public chains, plus five with anomalous nucleotide sharing. TCRdb provides this immuneACCESS table in a form limited to in-frame rearrangements. Some clones are lacking; in checked studies, under half of them reflect an unresolved V gene, and why the rest are absent is not known. Clone size and V and J calls were adopted from that table, with D and trimming inferred from the DNA. Across this sample there are 110,000 or so clones, with 67% seen only once. Roughly 8.3% of the sample is taken by the ten largest.

V is cut back by 0 bases and J by 10 bases, with 11 bases in the junction unmatched. CDR1 and CDR2 were assigned from the germline V gene as SGHRS and YFSETQ. The CDR3 measures 17 amino acids from cysteine to phenylalanine. Kept here is only the CDR3 DNA, which spans 51 bases and is read in frame from base 1. The sequenced material came from PBMCs. The source is a man aged 18-30 years in good health and CMV-seropositive. The chain is encoded by TRBV5-1 joined to TRBJ1-6, with 9 bases aligning to TRBD1. The DNA sequence follows: TGCGCCAGCAGCTTGGCCTCCGGGACAGGGAGTCTGTCACCCCTCCACTTT. Its product reads: CASSLASGTGSLSPLHF.